This T cell receptor (beta chain) was identified in a study of spatial heterogeneity in lung cancer (dated by TCRdb to between 2018 and 2021). As for the study more broadly: Beta-chain transcripts were consistently detected in greater numbers than alpha-chain transcripts, which likely reflected higher beta-chain transcript abundance. TCR alpha and beta repertoires were quantitatively compared across multiple tumor regions, matched nontumor lung and blood in non-small cell lung cancer. TCR repertoire features were related to nonsynonymous mutation counts determined by whole-exome sequencing of tumor tissue. TCR transcript counts in tumor regions correlated strongly with a T cell transcriptional module score from matched bulk RNA-seq. In the raw uncorrected reads, each unique combination of TCR and UMI appeared on average more than ten times. Both alpha and beta chains were TCR-sequenced in samples taken at surgery, namely 220 tumor regions, 62 to 65 matched nontumor lung samples and 45 to 60 PBMC samples. What the study reported, not specific to this receptor: Additional single-cell paired TCR alpha and beta sequencing was considered necessary to confirm, at a functional level, the hypothesis that regional TCRs recognize regional mutations. The number of expanded intratumoral alpha and beta TCRs correlated with the tumor nonsynonymous mutation count. TCR-seq was estimated to cover only around 7.2% of tumor T cells for alpha chains and around 12% for beta chains. The count of ubiquitous expanded TCRs correlated with the count of ubiquitous nonsynonymous mutations, and the count of regional expanded TCRs correlated with the count of regional nonsynonymous mutations.

This clonotype was picked up many times. Its antigen has not been determined. It has no much larger one-base neighbor in the sample; base qualities were not kept. The time point label of this sample denotes: sample taken at primary tumor resection. Samples were obtained from roughly 72 patients with early-stage, untreated non-small cell lung cancer from the lung TRACERx cohort. Without any cell sorting, TCR sequencing was performed on whole RNA extracted either from tumor and nontumor lung tissue or from cryopreserved PBMC samples. Only patients for whom sufficient RNA was available from at least two tumor regions were selected for TCR sequencing. Tumor and adjacent nontumor lung specimens were reviewed by a lung pathologist before selection. Library preparation was by 5' RACE. The listed sequencing device is NextSeq 500. In the TCR library protocol, a unique molecular identifier was attached to each TCR cDNA molecule so that PCR and sequencing errors could be corrected. The paper's data handling went like this. Decombinator tools were used for TCR identification, UMI-based error correction and CDR3 extraction. TCRs above a frequency of 2 per 1,000, corresponding to the top 1% of the tumor frequency distribution, were defined as expanded. Expanded tumor TCRs statistically deemed absent (corrected P<0.05) from at least one tumor region were classed as regional, and all other expanded tumor TCRs were classed as ubiquitous. Rényi diversity was computed with the R vegan package after subsampling each repertoire 100 times to 5,000 TCRs. CDR3 similarity networks were built from amino acid triplet string-kernel similarity, connecting CDR3s with pairwise similarity above 0.82. The raw public data were reprocessed by TCRdb itself: fastp quality trimming at Q25, MiXCR clonotype calling, in-frame beta chains only. Rows are unified per CDR3 protein, each entry keeping the most common DNA and genes. TCRdb, rather than the study authors, made the V and J calls. Counted in this sample were 10,000 to 11,000 distinct CDR3 sequences; about 8% of them appeared once. Around a fifth of the sample goes to the ten largest clones.

The CDR3, cysteine through phenylalanine, is 18 amino acids long. Only CDR3 DNA remains: 54 bases, in frame from the first base. Sequences SGHTA (CDR1) and FQGNSA (CDR2) are obtained from the germline V gene. Ends trimmed: V by 1 base, J by 7 bases; bases unmatched to a gene: 14. The sequence was collected from a female donor with early-stage non-small cell lung cancer. The chain is made from TRBV7-2 and TRBJ2-1; TRBD2 aligns with 9 central bases. The starting material was lung tumor tissue, obtained at surgery. The CDR3 in this case is CASSLGVERGATINEQFF. DNA sequence: TGTGCCAGCAGCTTAGGTGTAGAGCGGGGGGCGACTATAAATGAGCAGTTCTTC.